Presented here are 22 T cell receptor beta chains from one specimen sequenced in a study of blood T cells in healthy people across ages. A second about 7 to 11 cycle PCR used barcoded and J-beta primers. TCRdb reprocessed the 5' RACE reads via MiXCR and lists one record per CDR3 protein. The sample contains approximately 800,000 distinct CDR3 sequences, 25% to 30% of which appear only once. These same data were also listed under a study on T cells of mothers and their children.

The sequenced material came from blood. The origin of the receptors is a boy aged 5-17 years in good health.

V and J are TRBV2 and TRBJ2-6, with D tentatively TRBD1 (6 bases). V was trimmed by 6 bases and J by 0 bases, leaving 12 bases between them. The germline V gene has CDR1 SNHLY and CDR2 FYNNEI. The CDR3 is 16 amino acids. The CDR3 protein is CASSRQVSSGANVLTF. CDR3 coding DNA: TGTGCCAGCAGCCGACAGGTTAGCTCTGGGGCCAACGTCCTGACTTTC.

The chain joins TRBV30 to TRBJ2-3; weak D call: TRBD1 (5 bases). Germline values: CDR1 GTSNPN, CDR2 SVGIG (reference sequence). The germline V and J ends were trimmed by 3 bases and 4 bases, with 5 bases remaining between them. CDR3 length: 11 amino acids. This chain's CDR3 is CAWRGPDTQYF. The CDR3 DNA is TGTGCCTGGAGGGGGCCAGATACGCAGTATTTT.

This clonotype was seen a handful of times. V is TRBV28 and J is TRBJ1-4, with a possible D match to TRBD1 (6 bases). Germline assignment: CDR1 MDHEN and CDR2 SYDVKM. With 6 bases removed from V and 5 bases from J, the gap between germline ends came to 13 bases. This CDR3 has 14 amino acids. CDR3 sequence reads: CASSFGTFNEKLFF. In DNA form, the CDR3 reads TGTGCCAGCAGCTTCGGGACATTCAATGAAAAACTGTTTTTT.

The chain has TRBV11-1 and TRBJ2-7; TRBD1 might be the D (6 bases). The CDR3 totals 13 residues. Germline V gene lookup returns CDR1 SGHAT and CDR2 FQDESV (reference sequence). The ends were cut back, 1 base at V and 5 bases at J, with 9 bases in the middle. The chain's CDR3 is CASSLGRGHEQYF. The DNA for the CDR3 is TGTGCCAGCAGCTTAGGCAGGGGACACGAGCAGTACTTC.

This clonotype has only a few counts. CDR3 sequence: CASSIEGRIQETQYF. In DNA form, the CDR3 reads TGTGCCAGTAGTATAGAGGGACGCATCCAAGAGACCCAGTACTTC. This chain uses TRBV19 with TRBJ2-5; D may correspond to TRBD1 or TRBD2 (5 bases each). CDR1 is LNHDA and CDR2 is SQIVND in the germline V gene (reference sequence). This CDR3 is 15 amino acids long. V was pared by 0 bases and J by 1 base, with 9 bases between.

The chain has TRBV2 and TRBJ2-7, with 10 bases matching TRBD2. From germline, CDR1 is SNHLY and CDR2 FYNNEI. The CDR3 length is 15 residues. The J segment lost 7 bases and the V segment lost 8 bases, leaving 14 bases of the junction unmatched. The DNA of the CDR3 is TGTGCCAGCCGGGCGGAGGTACTAGCGGGGAGAGAGCAGTACTTC. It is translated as CASRAEVLAGREQYF.

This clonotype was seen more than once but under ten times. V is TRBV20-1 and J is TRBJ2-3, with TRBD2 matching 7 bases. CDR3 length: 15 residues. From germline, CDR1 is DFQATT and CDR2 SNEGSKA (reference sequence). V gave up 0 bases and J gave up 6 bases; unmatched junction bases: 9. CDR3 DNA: TGCAGTGCTAGAGATCTCGGCGGGAGAGGGGATACGCAGTATTTT. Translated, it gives CSARDLGGRGDTQYF.

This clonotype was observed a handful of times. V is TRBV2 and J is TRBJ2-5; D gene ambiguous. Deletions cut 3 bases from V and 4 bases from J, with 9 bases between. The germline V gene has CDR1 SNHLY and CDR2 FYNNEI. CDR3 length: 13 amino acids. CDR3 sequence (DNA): TGTGCCAGCAGTGAGAGGCAGGTAGAGACCCAGTACTTC. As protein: CASSERQVETQYF.

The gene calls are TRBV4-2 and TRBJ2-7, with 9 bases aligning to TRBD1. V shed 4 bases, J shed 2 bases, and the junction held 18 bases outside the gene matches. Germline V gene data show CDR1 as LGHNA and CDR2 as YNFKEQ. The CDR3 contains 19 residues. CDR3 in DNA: TGTGCCAGCAGCCTAACACGGGACAGGGTTCAGTTCCCCCCCTACGAGCAGTACTTC. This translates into CASSLTRDRVQFPPYEQYF.

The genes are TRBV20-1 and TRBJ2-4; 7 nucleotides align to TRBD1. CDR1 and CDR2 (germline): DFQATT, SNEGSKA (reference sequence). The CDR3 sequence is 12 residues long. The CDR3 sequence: CSALPTGNIQYF. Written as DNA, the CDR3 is TGCAGCGCCCTACCGACAGGGAACATTCAGTACTTC.

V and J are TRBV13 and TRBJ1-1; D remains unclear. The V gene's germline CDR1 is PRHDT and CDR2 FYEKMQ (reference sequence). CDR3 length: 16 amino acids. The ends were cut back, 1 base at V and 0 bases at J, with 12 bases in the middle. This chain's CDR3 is CASSLAGESVNTEAFF. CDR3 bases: TGTGCCAGCAGCTTAGCCGGGGAGTCGGTGAACACTGAAGCTTTCTTT.

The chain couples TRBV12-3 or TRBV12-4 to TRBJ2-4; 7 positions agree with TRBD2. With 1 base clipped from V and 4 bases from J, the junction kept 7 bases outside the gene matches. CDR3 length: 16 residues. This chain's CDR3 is CASSLDLSGTKNIQYF. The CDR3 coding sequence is TGTGCCAGCAGTTTAGATCTCAGCGGGACTAAAAACATTCAGTACTTC.

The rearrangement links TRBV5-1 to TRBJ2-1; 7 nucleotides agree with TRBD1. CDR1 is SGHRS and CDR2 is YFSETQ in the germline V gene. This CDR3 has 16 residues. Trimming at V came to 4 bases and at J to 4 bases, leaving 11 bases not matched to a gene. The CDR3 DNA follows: TGCGCCAGCAGCAGAAACCGGGACAGACTTTACAATGAGCAGTTCTTC. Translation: CASSRNRDRLYNEQFF.

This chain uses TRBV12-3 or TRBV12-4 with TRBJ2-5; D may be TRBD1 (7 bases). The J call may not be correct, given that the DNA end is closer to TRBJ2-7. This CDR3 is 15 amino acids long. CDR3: CASSIDREVNYEQYF. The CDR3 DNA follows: TGTGCCAGCAGTATTGACAGGGAGGTTAACTACGAGCAGTACTTC.

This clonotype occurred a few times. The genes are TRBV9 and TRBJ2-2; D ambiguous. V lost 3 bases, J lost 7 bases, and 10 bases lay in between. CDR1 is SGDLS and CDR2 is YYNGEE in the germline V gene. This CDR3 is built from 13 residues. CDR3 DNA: TGTGCCAGCAGCGCCCCAGGCGGCGGGGAGCTGTTTTTT. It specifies CASSAPGGGELFF. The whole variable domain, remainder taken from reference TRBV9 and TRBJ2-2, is DSGVTQTPKHLITATGQRVTLRCSPRSGDLSVYWYQQSLDQGLQFLIQYYNGEERAKGNILERFSAQQFPDLHSELNLSSLELGDSALYFCASSAPGGGELFFGEGSRLTVL.

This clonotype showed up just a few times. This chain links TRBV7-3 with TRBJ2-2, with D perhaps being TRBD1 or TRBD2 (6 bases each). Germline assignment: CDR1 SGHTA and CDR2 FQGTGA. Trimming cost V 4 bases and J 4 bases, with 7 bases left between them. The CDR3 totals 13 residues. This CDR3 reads CASSSGATGELFF. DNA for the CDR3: TGTGCCAGCAGCTCGGGGGCCACCGGGGAGCTGTTTTTT.

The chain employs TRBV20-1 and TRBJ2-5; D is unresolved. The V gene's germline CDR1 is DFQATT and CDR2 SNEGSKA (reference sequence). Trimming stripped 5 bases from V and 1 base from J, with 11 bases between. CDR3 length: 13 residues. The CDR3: CSAWPATQETQYF. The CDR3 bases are TGCAGTGCTTGGCCAGCTACCCAAGAGACCCAGTACTTC.

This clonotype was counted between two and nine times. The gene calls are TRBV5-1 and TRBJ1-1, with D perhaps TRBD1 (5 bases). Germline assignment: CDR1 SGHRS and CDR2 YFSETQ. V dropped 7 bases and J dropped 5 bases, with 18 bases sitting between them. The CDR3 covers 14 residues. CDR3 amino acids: CASHGGSLETEAFF. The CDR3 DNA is TGCGCCAGCCACGGGGGGTCGTTGGAGACTGAAGCTTTCTTT.

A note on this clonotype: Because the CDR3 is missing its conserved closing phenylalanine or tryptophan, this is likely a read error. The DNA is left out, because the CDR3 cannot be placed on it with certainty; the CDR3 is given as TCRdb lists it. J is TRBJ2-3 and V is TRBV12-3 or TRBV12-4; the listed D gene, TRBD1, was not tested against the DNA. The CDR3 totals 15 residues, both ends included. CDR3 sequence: CASSPGTVSTDTEYS.

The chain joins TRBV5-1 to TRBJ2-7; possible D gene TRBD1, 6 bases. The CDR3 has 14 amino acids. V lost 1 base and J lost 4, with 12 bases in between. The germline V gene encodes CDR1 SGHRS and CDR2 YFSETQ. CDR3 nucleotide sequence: TGCGCCAGCAGCTTGCCGGGACAAACTTACGAGCAGTACTTC. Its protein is CASSLPGQTYEQYF.

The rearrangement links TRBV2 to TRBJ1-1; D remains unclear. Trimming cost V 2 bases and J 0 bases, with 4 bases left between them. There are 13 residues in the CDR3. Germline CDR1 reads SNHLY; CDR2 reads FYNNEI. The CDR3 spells CASSESVNTEAFF. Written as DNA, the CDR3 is TGTGCCAGCAGTGAATCTGTGAACACTGAAGCTTTCTTT.

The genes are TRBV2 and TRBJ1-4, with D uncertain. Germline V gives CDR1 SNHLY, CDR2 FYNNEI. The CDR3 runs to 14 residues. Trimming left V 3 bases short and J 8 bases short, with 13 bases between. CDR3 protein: CASSDIVRTEKLFF. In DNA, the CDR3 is TGTGCCAGCAGTGATATAGTAAGGACCGAAAAACTGTTTTTT.